Each of the 25 T cell receptor beta chains below was sequenced from the same sample in a study of a mutant IDH1 vaccine in newly diagnosed glioma. For these receptors, no antigen is known. The table came from immunoSEQ multiplex PCR; TCRdb's copy has only in-frame clones and leaves some out. The sample shows 25,000 to 30,000 clones, around 83% of them seen only once. The time point here: week 23, last vaccination. One vaccine dose held 300 ug of mutant IDH1 20-mer peptide and came with topical imiquimod. The sample was PBMCs, taken from a glioma patient whose treatment included an IDH1 peptide vaccine. The origin of the receptors is a young woman with glioma.

The V call is TRBV7-9, the J call TRBJ1-2; D uncertain. Deletions cut 3 bases from V and 5 bases from J, with 1 base between. The CDR3 has 10 amino acids. Germline V gives CDR1 SEHNR, CDR2 FQNEAQ (reference sequence). CDR3 nucleotide sequence: TGTGCCAGCAGCTTGTATGGCTACACCTTC. This codes for CASSLYGYTF.

The chain carries TRBV19 and TRBJ1-1; no clear D. V gave up 5 bases and J gave up 1 base, with 11 bases separating them. Germline V gene data show CDR1 as LNHDA and CDR2 as SQIVND (reference sequence). The CDR3 runs 14 residues. This CDR3 is CASSLANENTEAFF. Written as DNA, the CDR3 is TGTGCCAGTAGTTTAGCGAATGAGAACACTGAAGCTTTCTTT.

V usage is TRBV19 and J usage is TRBJ2-5, with D possibly called TRBD1 or TRBD2 (7 bases each). CDR1 LNHDA and CDR2 SQIVND come from the germline V gene (reference sequence). V was trimmed by 3 bases and J by 4 bases, leaving 15 bases between them. This CDR3 contains 15 residues. Written as DNA, the CDR3 is TGTGCCAGTAGTATTGGGCAGGGGGGGAGAGAGACCCAGTACTTC. Amino acids: CASSIGQGGRETQYF.

This sequence joins TRBV13 and TRBJ2-3; D is perhaps TRBD2 (5 bases). CDR3 size: 16 residues. Germline V lookup: CDR1 PRHDT, CDR2 FYEKMQ (reference sequence). Between the trimmed V and J ends, which lost 3 bases and 1 base, there was a span of 14 bases. The CDR3 reads CASSFLERAGTDTQYF. The CDR3 bases are TGTGCCAGCAGCTTCCTGGAGAGGGCAGGCACAGATACGCAGTATTTT.

The chain recombines TRBV10-3 with TRBJ1-5; 9 bases map to TRBD1. The V gene end was trimmed by 6 bases and the J gene end by 4 bases; junction bases not matched to a gene: 7. This CDR3 is 15 amino acids long. CDR1 ENHRY and CDR2 SYGVKD come from the germline V gene. The CDR3: CAISEQGAPNQPQHF. Here the CDR3 DNA reads TGTGCCATCAGCGAACAGGGGGCCCCTAATCAGCCCCAGCATTTT.

The chain has TRBV13 and TRBJ1-5; D unresolved. The germline V gene encodes CDR1 PRHDT and CDR2 FYEKMQ (reference sequence). This CDR3 is built from 12 residues. With 1 base removed from V and 7 bases from J, the gap between germline ends came to 5 bases. CDR3 in DNA: TGTGCCAGCAGCTTAGAAGGGCAGCCCCAGCATTTT. Its translation is CASSLEGQPQHF. The variable domain in full, completed from reference TRBV13 and TRBJ1-5, reads AAGVIQSPRHLIKEKRETATLKCYPIPRHDTVYWYQQGPGQDPQFLISFYEKMQSDKGSIPDRFSAQQFSDYHSELNMSSLELGDSALYFCASSLEGQPQHFGDGTRLSIL.

The gene calls are TRBV2 and TRBJ2-3; the D gene is possibly TRBD2 (6 bases). Germline-derived CDR1 and CDR2 are SNHLY and FYNNEI. V shed 9 bases and J shed 0 bases, with 19 bases lying between them. The CDR3 has 16 residues. CDR3 loop: CARSAGTSSSTDTQYF. In DNA form, the CDR3 reads TGTGCCAGGTCTGCCGGGACTTCATCTAGCACAGATACGCAGTATTTT.

The chain links TRBV5-1 to TRBJ1-1, with D perhaps TRBD1 (6 bases). Trimming cost V 1 base and J 6 bases, with 10 bases left between them. The CDR3 covers 13 residues. Germline lookup yields CDR1 SGHRS and CDR2 YFSETQ. In DNA, the CDR3 is TGCGCCAGCAGCTTGTCAGGGGCGGCTGAAGCTTTCTTT. Translated: CASSLSGAAEAFF.

The V gene is TRBV29-1, the J gene TRBJ1-4; D not resolved. Germline V CDR1 and CDR2: SQVTM, ANQGSEA. The CDR3 sequence is 14 residues long. The V end lost 4 bases, the J end lost 2 bases, and 11 bases lay between the germline ends. The CDR3 is CSVGFANTNEKLFF. CDR3 sequence (DNA): TGCAGCGTTGGGTTTGCGAATACTAATGAAAAACTGTTTTTT.

The chain joins TRBV15 to TRBJ2-7; possible D gene TRBD1, 6 bases. Germline V CDR1 and CDR2: LNHNV, YYDKDF (reference sequence). Trimming stripped 0 bases from V and 4 bases from J, with 13 bases between. CDR3 length equals 15 residues. CDR3 coding DNA: TGTGCCACCAGCAGAGATATCACAGGGACATACGAGCAGTACTTC. Translation gives CATSRDITGTYEQYF.

V is TRBV5-1 and J is TRBJ1-4, with D uncertain. V lost 1 base to trimming and J lost 6 bases, with 7 bases between them. Germline CDR1 reads SGHRS; CDR2 reads YFSETQ. The CDR3 sequence is 13 residues long. CDR3 nucleotide sequence: TGCGCCAGCAGCTTGTTCTTCGATGAAAAACTGTTTTTT. Translation: CASSLFFDEKLFF.

V is TRBV9 and J is TRBJ1-5; 7 positions match TRBD1. CDR1 and CDR2 from the germline V gene are SGDLS and YYNGEE. The ends lost 2 bases at V and 4 bases at J; junction bases unmatched: 6. CDR3 length equals 15 residues. The CDR3 reads CASSVVTGLNQPQHF. CDR3 sequence (DNA): TGTGCCAGCAGCGTGGTGACAGGGTTGAATCAGCCCCAGCATTTT.

The V call is TRBV20-1, the J call TRBJ1-1, with D possibly TRBD1 on 5 matching bases. Germline V gene sequence: CDR1 DFQATT, CDR2 SNEGSKA (reference sequence). The CDR3 is 11 amino acids. V lost 0 bases, J lost 11 bases, and 10 bases lay in between. CDR3 loop: CSARDQGLAFF. The CDR3, as DNA: TGCAGTGCTAGAGATCAGGGTTTGGCTTTCTTT.

V and J are TRBV6-5 and TRBJ1-1; D not certain. Germline V gene sequence: CDR1 MNHEY, CDR2 SVGAGI. This CDR3 has 13 amino acids. The V gene lost 2 bases and the J gene lost 3 bases, with 7 bases spanning the gap. The DNA for the CDR3 is TGTGCCAGCAGTTACCGCGGGGACACTGAAGCTTTCTTT. Protein: CASSYRGDTEAFF.

This clone was seen only once. V is TRBV10-3 and J is TRBJ1-3; D remains ambiguous. The CDR3 is 13 amino acids. The germline gives CDR1 ENHRY, CDR2 SYGVKD. Trimming pared 10 bases from V and 0 bases from J, leaving 10 bases between. The CDR3 spells CATEAYSGNTIYF. CDR3 in DNA: TGTGCCACCGAGGCATACTCTGGAAACACCATATATTTT.

This clone was detected once. The chain employs TRBV29-1 and TRBJ2-4; no firm D call. Trimming took off 4 bases at V and 6 bases at J, with 7 bases between the two ends. The CDR3 sequence is 11 residues long. Germline assignment: CDR1 SQVTM and CDR2 ANQGSEA. Here the CDR3 reads CSVGVGNIQYF. Written as DNA, the CDR3 is TGCAGCGTTGGGGTGGGAAACATTCAGTACTTC. Combining the CDR3 with reference TRBV29-1 and TRBJ2-4 gives the whole variable domain SAVISQKPSRDICQRGTSLTIQCQVDSQVTMMFWYRQQPGQSLTLIATANQGSEATYESGFVIDKFPISRPNLTFSTLTVSNMSPEDSSIYLCSVGVGNIQYFGAGTRLSVL.

The V gene is TRBV30, the J gene TRBJ2-2; D tentatively reads TRBD1 or TRBD2 (6 bases each). Germline V CDR1 and CDR2: GTSNPN, SVGIG (reference sequence). V lost 5 bases, J lost 6 bases, and 10 bases lay in between. CDR3 length: 12 residues. Here the CDR3 DNA reads TGTGCCTGGTTGGGGGGCCCCGGGGAGCTGTTTTTT. The encoded protein is CAWLGGPGELFF.

The rearrangement joins TRBV7-2 to TRBJ2-3; 7 bases agree with TRBD2. CDR3 size: 17 residues. The trim removed 0 bases at V and 1 base at J, leaving 7 bases unmatched. Germline V lookup: CDR1 SGHTA, CDR2 FQGNSA. CDR3 coding DNA: TGTGCCAGCAGCTTAGCCCGTTTGGCGGGGGGCACAGATACGCAGTATTTT. This codes for CASSLARLAGGTDTQYF.

CDR3 residues: CASSPDSNTEAFF. CDR3 in DNA: TGTGCCAGCTCCCCCGACTCGAACACTGAAGCTTTCTTT. The gene calls are TRBV18 and TRBJ1-1, with D uncertain. Deletions cut 6 bases from V and 1 base from J, with 9 bases between. The CDR3 runs 13 residues. Germline-derived CDR1 and CDR2 are KGHSH and LQKENI.

The J gene is TRBJ2-7, the V gene TRBV10-1; 7 nucleotides agree with TRBD1. The CDR3 is 14 residues long. Germline CDR1 reads WNHNN; CDR2 reads SYGVQD (reference sequence). V lost 8 bases to trimming and J lost 3 bases; unmatched junction nucleotides: 10. CDR3 amino acids: CASCQGTDLYEQYF. CDR3 nucleotides: TGCGCCAGCTGCCAGGGGACAGACCTCTACGAGCAGTACTTC.

The rearrangement joins TRBV19 to TRBJ1-2, with 9 bases identical to TRBD1. Germline assignment: CDR1 LNHDA and CDR2 SQIVND (reference sequence). This CDR3 comprises 13 residues. V was clipped by 5 bases and J by 8 bases; unmatched bases: 6. The CDR3 reads CASSPRQGDGYTF. CDR3 nucleotides: TGTGCCAGTAGTCCCCGACAGGGGGACGGCTACACCTTC.

The chain links TRBV4-1 to TRBJ2-5, with 12 positions matching TRBD2. The trim removed 3 bases at V and 7 bases at J, leaving 9 bases unmatched. CDR1 is MGHRA, CDR2 YSYEKL, per germline. This CDR3 region has 16 residues. Here the CDR3 reads CASSHGLAGSGGTQYF. The CDR3 bases are TGCGCCAGCAGCCACGGACTAGCGGGGTCCGGGGGGACCCAGTACTTC.

The CDR3: CASSPTGGSYNSPLHF. As DNA, the CDR3 is TGCGCCAGCAGCCCCACGGGGGGCTCCTATAATTCACCCCTCCACTTT. This rearrangement joins TRBV4-3 to TRBJ1-6; tentative D call: TRBD1 (5 bases). V lost 4 bases, J lost 0 bases, and 10 bases lay in between. CDR3 length: 16 amino acids. Germline lookup yields CDR1 LGHNA and CDR2 YSLEER.

The rearrangement links TRBV25-1 to TRBJ1-1; D remains unclear. In germline, CDR1 is MGHDK, CDR2 SYGVNS. V dropped 7 bases and J dropped 1 base, with 4 bases sitting between them. CDR3 length: 11 amino acids. As DNA, the CDR3 is TGTGCCAGCAAGGGGAACACTGAAGCTTTCTTT. Protein sequence: CASKGNTEAFF.

The rearrangement joins TRBV7-9 to TRBJ1-1; D unclear. V lost 5 bases and J lost 4, with 14 bases in between. The CDR3 spans 14 residues. Germline-derived CDR1 and CDR2 are SEHNR and FQNEAQ (reference sequence). The CDR3 is CASSRPIWGTEAFF. CDR3 coding DNA: TGTGCCAGCAGCAGGCCCATTTGGGGCACTGAAGCTTTCTTT.